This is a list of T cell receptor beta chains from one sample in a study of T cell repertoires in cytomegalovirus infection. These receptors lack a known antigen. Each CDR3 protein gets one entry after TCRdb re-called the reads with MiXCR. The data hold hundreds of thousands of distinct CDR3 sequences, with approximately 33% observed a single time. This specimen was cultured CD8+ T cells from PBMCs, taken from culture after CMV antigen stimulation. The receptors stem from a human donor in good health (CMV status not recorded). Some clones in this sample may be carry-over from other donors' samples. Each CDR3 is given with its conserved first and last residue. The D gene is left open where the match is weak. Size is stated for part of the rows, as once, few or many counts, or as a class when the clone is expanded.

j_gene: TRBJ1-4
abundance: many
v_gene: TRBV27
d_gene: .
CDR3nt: TGTGCCAGCAGTTTAGTACGGGGGAATGAAAAACTGTTTTTT
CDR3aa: CASSLVRGNEKLFF

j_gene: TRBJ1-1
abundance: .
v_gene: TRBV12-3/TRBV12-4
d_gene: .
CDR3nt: TGTGCCAGCAGTTTAGGCAGGGTTGGTGCGAACACTGAAGCTTTCTTT
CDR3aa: CASSLGRVGANTEAFF

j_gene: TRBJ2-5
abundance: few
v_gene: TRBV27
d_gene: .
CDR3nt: TGTGCCAGCAGTTTATCGGGCAGGGAAGAGACCCAGTACTTC
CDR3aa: CASSLSGREETQYF

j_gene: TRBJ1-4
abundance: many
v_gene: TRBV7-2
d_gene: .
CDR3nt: TGTGCCAGCAGCCCGGGACACCGTGCAACTAATGAAAAACTGTTTTTT
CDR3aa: CASSPGHRATNEKLFF

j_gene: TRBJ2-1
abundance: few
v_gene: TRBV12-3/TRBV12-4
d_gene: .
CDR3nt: TGTGCCTTCTCTCTGGGGGTTGAGCAGTTCTTC
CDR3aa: CAFSLGVEQFF

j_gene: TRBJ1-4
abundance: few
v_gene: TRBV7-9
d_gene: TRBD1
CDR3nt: TGTGCCAGCAGCGATGGACAGGGTGAGGAAAAACTGTTTTTT
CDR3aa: CASSDGQGEEKLFF

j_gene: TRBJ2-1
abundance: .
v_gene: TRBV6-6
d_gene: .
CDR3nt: TGTGCCAGCAGAGGCGGGGTGGACTCCTACAATGAGCAGTTCTTC
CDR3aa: CASRGGVDSYNEQFF

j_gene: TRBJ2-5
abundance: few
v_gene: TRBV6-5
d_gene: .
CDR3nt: TGTGCCAGCAGTTACAACCCGGGGGAGACCCAGTACTTC
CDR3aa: CASSYNPGETQYF

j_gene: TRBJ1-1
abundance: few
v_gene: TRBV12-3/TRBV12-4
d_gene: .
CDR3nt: TGTGCCAGCAGAAAACCTGTTTTGAACACTGAAGCTTTCTTT
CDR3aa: CASRKPVLNTEAFF

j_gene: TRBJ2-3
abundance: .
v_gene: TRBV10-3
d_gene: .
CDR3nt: TGTGCCATCAGATTAAAAAGGGACGGACCCACAGATACGCAGTATTTT
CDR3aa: CAIRLKRDGPTDTQYF

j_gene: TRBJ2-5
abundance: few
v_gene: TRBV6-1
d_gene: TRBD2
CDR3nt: TGTGCCAGCAGTCCCGGGACTAGCATAGAGACCCAGTACTTC
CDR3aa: CASSPGTSIETQYF

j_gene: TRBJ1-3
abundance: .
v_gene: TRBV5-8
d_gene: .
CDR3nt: TGTGCCAGCAGCGGTAGAGGATCTGGAAACACCATATATTTT
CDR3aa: CASSGRGSGNTIYF

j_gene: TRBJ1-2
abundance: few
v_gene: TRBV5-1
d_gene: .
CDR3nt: TGCGCCAGCAGCTTGGCTAGGGCGGACTACACCTTC
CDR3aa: CASSLARADYTF

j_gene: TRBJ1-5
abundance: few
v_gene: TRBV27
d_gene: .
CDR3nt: TGTGCCAGCAGTTTATTACCAGGGGAGATGATTCAGCCCCAGCATTTT
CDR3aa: CASSLLPGEMIQPQHF

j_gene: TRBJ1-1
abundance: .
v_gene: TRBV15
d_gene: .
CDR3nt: TGTGCCCCCAGCAGGGGCAGGCCGCGGAACACTGAAGCTTTCTTT
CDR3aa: CAPSRGRPRNTEAFF

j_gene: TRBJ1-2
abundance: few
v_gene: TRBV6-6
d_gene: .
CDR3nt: TGTGCCAGCACCCTACCCCAGTGGGTGTTGGGGGCGACCGCTAACTATGGCTACACCTTC
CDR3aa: CASTLPQWVLGATANYGYTF

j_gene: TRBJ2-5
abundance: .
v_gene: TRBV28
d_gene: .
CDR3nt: TGTGCCAGCAGTTCCGGGGCTCTCCAAGAGACCCAGTACTTC
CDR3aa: CASSSGALQETQYF

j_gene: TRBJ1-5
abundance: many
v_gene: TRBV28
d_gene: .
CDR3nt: TGTGCCAGCAGTTTCGGAAGGGTCAATCAGCCCCAGCATTTT
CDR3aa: CASSFGRVNQPQHF

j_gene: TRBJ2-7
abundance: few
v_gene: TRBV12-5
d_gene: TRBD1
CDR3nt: TGTGCTAGTGGCCCGACAGGGCTGGAGCAGTACTTC
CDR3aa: CASGPTGLEQYF

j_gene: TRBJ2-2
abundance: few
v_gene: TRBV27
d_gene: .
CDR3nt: TGTGCCAGCGTCGACGGGGGGCTCGGCACCGGGGAGCTGTTTTTT
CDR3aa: CASVDGGLGTGELFF

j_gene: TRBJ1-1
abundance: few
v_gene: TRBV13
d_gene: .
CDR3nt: TGTGCCAGCAGCTTAGGCAGAAGGGCCCAATTGAACACTGAAGCTTTCTTT
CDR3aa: CASSLGRRAQLNTEAFF

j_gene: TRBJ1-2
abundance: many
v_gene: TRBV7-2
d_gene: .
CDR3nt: TGTGCCAGCAGACCCGACCCAGTAGGCCTTAACTATGGCTACACCTTC
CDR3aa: CASRPDPVGLNYGYTF

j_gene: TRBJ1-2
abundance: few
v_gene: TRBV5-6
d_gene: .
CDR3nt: TGTGCCAGCAGCTTGGCGGCTGGCTACACCTTC
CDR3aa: CASSLAAGYTF

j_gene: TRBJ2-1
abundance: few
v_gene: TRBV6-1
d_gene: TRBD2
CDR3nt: TGTGCCAGCGGCGGGGGATGGAATGAGCAGTTCTTC
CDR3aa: CASGGGWNEQFF

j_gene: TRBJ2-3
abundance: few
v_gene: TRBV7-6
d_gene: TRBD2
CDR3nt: TGTGCCAGCAGCTTAGGAGCGGGGGGGGGGATAGATACGCAGTATTTT
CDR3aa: CASSLGAGGGIDTQYF

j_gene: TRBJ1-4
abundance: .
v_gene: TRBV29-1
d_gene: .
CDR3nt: TGCAGCGCGATACGAATGGGGGATATGGTTTTT
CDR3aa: CSAIRMGDMVF

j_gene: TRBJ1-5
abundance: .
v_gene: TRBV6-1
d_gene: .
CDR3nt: TGTGCCAGCAGTGAAAGTAAGGCCGGAAAGCCCCAGCATTTT
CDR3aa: CASSESKAGKPQHF

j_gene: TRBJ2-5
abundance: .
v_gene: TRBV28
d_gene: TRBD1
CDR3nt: TGTGCCAGCAGTGGCCTGACAGGGGAAGAGACCCAGTACTTC
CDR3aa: CASSGLTGEETQYF

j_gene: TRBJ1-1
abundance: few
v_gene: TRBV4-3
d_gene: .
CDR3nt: TGCGCCAGCAGCCAGGCCGGGACTGAGGACCGGGGGACTGAAGCTTTCTTT
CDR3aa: CASSQAGTEDRGTEAFF